The 16 T cell receptor beta chains reported below all come from one sample, sequenced in a study of cytomegalovirus exposure and HLA in healthy donors. The data were produced by immunoSEQ multiplex PCR, yet TCRdb's version contains in-frame clones alone and is incomplete. The sample contains hundreds of thousands of clones, 80% to 90% of which appear only once. The sample comprised PBMCs. These receptor sequences come from a young woman in good health and CMV-seronegative.

This chain uses TRBV2 with TRBJ2-3; 10 bases align to TRBD2. The junction had 3 bases not matched to a gene; V was cut back by 1 base and J by 2 bases. The CDR3 extends over 16 amino acids. Germline CDR1 and CDR2: SNHLY and FYNNEI. The CDR3: CASSEGLAGDTDTQYF. In nucleotides, the CDR3 is TGTGCCAGCAGTGAAGGGCTAGCGGGGGACACAGATACGCAGTATTTT.

The rearrangement joins TRBV5-6 to TRBJ1-4; D remains unclear. Between the trimmed V and J ends, which lost 4 bases and 8 bases, there was a span of 12 bases. Germline loops: CDR1 SGHDT, CDR2 YYEEEE. There are 13 residues in the CDR3. CDR3 loop: CASSQYRGEKLFF. CDR3 nucleotides: TGTGCCAGCAGCCAGTATCGGGGAGAAAAACTGTTTTTT.

The genes are TRBV29-1 and TRBJ1-1; D ambiguous. Germline V gene sequence: CDR1 SQVTM, CDR2 ANQGSEA. Trimming stripped 0 bases from V and 5 bases from J, with 10 bases between. The CDR3 contains 13 residues. In nucleotides, the CDR3 is TGCAGCGTTGAAGAGGTGGGAGGGACTGAAGCTTTCTTT. This codes for CSVEEVGGTEAFF.

V is TRBV30 and J is TRBJ2-1; 8 bases align to TRBD2. The germline CDR1 and CDR2 sequences are GTSNPN and SVGIG (reference sequence). J gave up 2 bases and V 0 bases, and 9 bases lay outside the gene matches. The CDR3 loop spans 17 amino acids. CDR3 sequence reads: CAWSVMAGGLTYNEQFF. In DNA form, the CDR3 reads TGTGCCTGGAGTGTAATGGCGGGAGGTCTCACCTACAATGAGCAGTTCTTC.

The chain combines TRBV30 with TRBJ2-2; 9 positions match TRBD1. The germline V gene encodes CDR1 GTSNPN and CDR2 SVGIG (reference sequence). This CDR3 comprises 15 residues. V lost 3 bases to trimming and J lost 3 bases; unmatched junction nucleotides: 5. Written as DNA, the CDR3 is TGTGCCTGGAGCGAACAGGGGGCGCACACCGGGGAGCTGTTTTTT. Amino acids: CAWSEQGAHTGELFF.

The chain links TRBV7-9 to TRBJ1-2; D is possibly TRBD1 (6 bases). This CDR3 is built from 14 residues. Deletions cut 5 bases from V and 1 base from J, with 11 bases between. From germline, CDR1 is SEHNR and CDR2 FQNEAQ (reference sequence). The CDR3 reads CASSSRDINYGYTF. The CDR3 DNA is TGTGCCAGCAGCAGCCGGGACATTAACTATGGCTACACCTTC.

The chain couples TRBV23-1 to TRBJ2-7; D may be TRBD1 (6 bases). TRBV23-1 is noted as an ORF with a role that remains uncertain. The V gene lost 11 bases and the J gene lost 2 bases, with 13 bases spanning the gap. The CDR3 consists of 12 residues. The DNA of the CDR3 is TGCGCCTATCTACGGGACACCTACGAGCAGTACTTC. It encodes CAYLRDTYEQYF.

The genes are TRBV11-2 and TRBJ2-2; 10 bases agree with TRBD1. Per germline, CDR1 SGHAT and CDR2 FQNNGV. V was pared by 6 bases and J by 3 bases, with 13 bases of the junction left unmatched. The CDR3 has 18 residues. This CDR3 reads CASSTRRDRGMDTGELFF. In DNA form, the CDR3 reads TGTGCCAGCAGTACTAGGCGGGACAGGGGAATGGACACCGGGGAGCTGTTTTTT.

The V and J genes are TRBV27 and TRBJ1-4, with no clear D. The CDR3 is 14 amino acids. CDR1 and CDR2 from the germline V gene are MNHEY and SMNVEV (reference sequence). V dropped 6 bases and J dropped 4 bases, with 12 bases sitting between them. The CDR3 is CASRTLSHNEKLFF. CDR3 coding DNA: TGTGCCAGCAGAACGCTATCCCATAATGAAAAACTGTTTTTT.

The V call is TRBV4-1, the J call TRBJ2-2, with TRBD1 as a possible D gene (5 bases). V was clipped by 4 bases and J by 2 bases, with 14 bases between them. CDR3 length: 16 residues. CDR1 is MGHRA, CDR2 YSYEKL, per germline. The CDR3 spells CASSPRETDNTGELFF. The CDR3 DNA reads TGCGCCAGCAGCCCCCGCGAGACAGATAACACCGGGGAGCTGTTTTTT.

This chain links TRBV6-5 with TRBJ2-7; D gene ambiguous. Trimming took off 6 bases at V and 1 base at J, with 13 bases between the two ends. The germline V gene has CDR1 MNHEY and CDR2 SVGAGI. The CDR3 has 14 residues. CDR3 in amino acids: CASSSPRYSYEQYF. DNA of the CDR3: TGTGCCAGCAGCTCCCCCAGGTATTCCTACGAGCAGTACTTC.

The J gene is TRBJ1-3, the V gene TRBV4-1; D is uncertain. Per germline, CDR1 MGHRA and CDR2 YSYEKL. With 0 bases removed from V and 0 bases from J, the gap between germline ends came to 6 bases. The CDR3 spans 15 residues. For the CDR3, the DNA is TGCGCCAGCAGCCAAGAGGGCAGCTCTGGAAACACCATATATTTT. It translates to CASSQEGSSGNTIYF.

This clone was detected only a few times. The CDR3 reads CASSPPVGQGRSHYGYTF. The CDR3 DNA follows: TGTGCCAGCAGCCCGCCTGTGGGACAGGGCAGGAGCCACTATGGCTACACCTTC. The chain recombines TRBV13 with TRBJ1-2, with 9 bases aligning to TRBD1. Germline V gene sequence: CDR1 PRHDT, CDR2 FYEKMQ (reference sequence). The CDR3 extends over 18 amino acids. The V and J ends lost 5 bases and 3 bases, in that order; junction bases with no gene match: 16.

CDR3 nucleotide sequence: TGTGCCAGCAGTTACGAGACAGGGCACGAAAAACTGTTTTTT. Translated, it gives CASSYETGHEKLFF. The chain couples TRBV6-5 to TRBJ1-4, with 7 bases identical to TRBD1. The length of the CDR3 is 14 residues. Germline V gene data show CDR1 as MNHEY and CDR2 as SVGAGI. The V segment lost 2 bases and the J segment 8 bases; nucleotides outside the gene matches: 5.

In the case of this clone: The sample contains more than one DNA sequence encoding this CDR3. The genes are TRBV27 and TRBJ1-5; possibly TRBD1 for D (6 bases). CDR1 is MNHEY, CDR2 SMNVEV, per germline (reference sequence). The CDR3 contains 14 residues. Between the trimmed V and J ends, which lost 6 bases and 1 base, there was a span of 10 bases. The CDR3 is CASSLGQSNQPQHF. CDR3 nucleotide sequence: TGTGCCAGCAGCTTAGGACAGAGCAATCAGCCCCAGCATTTT.

The chain employs TRBV9 and TRBJ2-2; TRBD2 aligns across 10 bases. Germline CDR1 SGDLS, CDR2 YYNGEE. The J segment lost 4 bases and the V segment lost 0 bases, leaving 0 bases of the junction unmatched. The CDR3 has 15 residues. For the CDR3, the DNA is TGTGCCAGCAGCGTAGAGCGGGAGGGCACCGGGGAGCTGTTTTTT. Protein: CASSVEREGTGELFF.